The T cell receptor (beta chain) under discussion was sequenced for a study of T cells in Graves' hyperthyroidism and ophthalmopathy. There were TCR beta CDR3 regions amplified from RNA transcripts. The HTBI primer set drove a first-round RT-PCR of the TCR CDR3. Using its own MiXCR run on the multiplex PCR reads, TCRdb lists one record per CDR3 protein. The sample lists about 200,000 distinct CDR3 sequences, roughly a sixth occurring once. The sample holds a few counts of this clonotype. Germline CDR1 and CDR2: SGHTA and FQGNSA. CDR3 length: 18 residues. After removal of 2 bases from V and 3 bases from J, the junction contained 10 bases not matched to a gene.

The chain carries TRBV7-2 and TRBJ2-4; TRBD2 aligns across 10 bases. Sequencing was done on a sample of blood. The sequence was collected from a man aged 50 to 59 with Graves' hyperthyroidism. The CDR3 region is CASSLYRRLAGVKNIQYF. The DNA for the CDR3 is TGTGCCAGCAGCTTATATCGGCGGCTAGCGGGAGTCAAAAACATTCAGTACTTC.